The clone carrying this T cell receptor beta chain was detected only a few times. This sample is drawn from a study of blood T cell repertoires in COVID-19. Turning to the study itself: Sites across the United States, Italy and Spain contributed samples from acute and convalescent COVID-19. T cells, B-cell-depleted T cells, or PBMCs provided the cDNA or gDNA that served as material.

Trimming left V 0 bases short and J 13 bases short, with 13 bases between. Germline CDR1 reads LNHNV; CDR2 reads YYDKDF (reference sequence). The CDR3 length is 14 residues. Clones were sequenced by immunoSEQ multiplex PCR, and TCRdb holds only the in-frame ones, with some missing. The table shows approximately 50,000 clones, with 80% to 90% occurring only once. The chain has TRBV15 and TRBJ1-6; D is undetermined. This receptor was identified in a human donor in a cohort sampled during active COVID-19. What was sequenced was peripheral blood. The DNA for the CDR3 is TGTGCCACCAGCAGAGATCCCAGGAATTTGCCCCTCCACTTT. Encoded protein: CATSRDPRNLPLHF. Looking up the rest from reference TRBV15 and TRBJ1-6 gives the full variable domain: DAMVIQNPRYQVTQFGKPVTLSCSQTLNHNVMYWYQQKSSQAPKLLFHYYDKDFNNEADTPDNFQSRRPNTSFCFLDIRSPGLGDTAMYLCATSRDPRNLPLHFGNGTRLTVT.